One and the same sample provided the 8 T cell receptor beta chains below, sequenced in a study of cytomegalovirus exposure and HLA in healthy donors (dated by TCRdb to about 2017). The protocol used for the library was the immunoSEQ multiplex PCR assay. For the multiplex PCR, a mixture combining 60 forward primers for TCR Vbeta segments and 13 reverse primers for TCR Jbeta segments was used. TCRdb re-hosts the immuneACCESS table, in-frame sequences only. Its copies lack some clones; in the studies checked, an unresolved V gene accounts for under half of them, and the cause for the rest is not known. Here the sample has about 150,000 clones; around 79% occur a single time. About 6.9% of the sample is held by the ten biggest clonotypes. Sequenced input: PBMCs. These receptor sequences come from a woman between 35 and 50 years old in good health and CMV-seropositive.

The V and J genes are TRBV6-5 and TRBJ2-3; 7 nucleotides agree with TRBD2. The ends lost 7 bases at V and 2 bases at J; junction bases unmatched: 6. The CDR3 is made up of 14 amino acids. Germline CDR1 reads MNHEY; CDR2 reads SVGAGI. The CDR3 DNA reads TGTGCCAGCACGCGGGCGGGGGACACAGATACGCAGTATTTT. Translation gives CASTRAGDTDTQYF.

CDR3 loop: CASSERGQANYGYTF. CDR3 nucleotides: TGTGCCAGCAGTGAAAGGGGACAAGCTAACTATGGCTACACCTTC. The rearrangement joins TRBV6-1 to TRBJ1-2; D might be TRBD1 (6 bases). Germline-derived CDR1 and CDR2 are MNHNS and SASEGT. V was trimmed by 2 bases and J by 0 bases, leaving 10 bases between them. CDR3 size: 15 residues.

The chain employs TRBV11-2 and TRBJ2-1; the match to TRBD2 covers 9 bases. This CDR3 has 15 residues. Unmatched junction bases numbered 6, after V lost 1 base and J lost 8 bases. Germline values: CDR1 SGHAT, CDR2 FQNNGV. For the CDR3, the DNA is TGTGCCAGCAGCTTAGGTAATAGCGGGGGTGATGAGCAGTTCTTC. Translating it yields CASSLGNSGGDEQFF.

The chain carries TRBV5-1 and TRBJ2-7, with D perhaps TRBD1 (7 bases). The CDR3 runs 13 residues. V gave up 4 bases and J gave up 3 bases, with 11 bases separating them. Looked up from germline, CDR1 is SGHRS and CDR2 is YFSETQ. CDR3 amino acids: CASSGGGIYEQYF. The CDR3 DNA is TGCGCCAGCAGCGGAGGGGGCATCTACGAGCAGTACTTC.

The rearrangement links TRBV11-2 to TRBJ2-3; TRBD2 aligns across 11 bases. Looked up from germline, CDR1 is SGHAT and CDR2 is FQNNGV. The CDR3 contains 17 residues. The junction had 6 bases not matched to a gene; V was cut back by 3 bases and J by 1 base. CDR3 coding DNA: TGTGCCAGCAGCTTGAGGGAGGGACTAGCGGGCACAGATACGCAGTATTTT. Encoded protein: CASSLREGLAGTDTQYF. Full variable domain (rest looked up from reference TRBV11-2 and TRBJ2-3): EAGVAQSPRYKIIEKRQSVAFWCNPISGHATLYWYQQILGQGPKLLIQFQNNGVVDDSQLPKDRFSAERLKGVDSTLKIQPAKLEDSAVYLCASSLREGLAGTDTQYFGPGTRLTVL.

J is TRBJ1-1 and V is TRBV5-5; 9 nucleotides match TRBD1. V was pared by 0 bases and J by 5 bases, with 8 bases of the junction left unmatched. From germline, CDR1 is SGHKS and CDR2 YYEKEE (reference sequence). This CDR3 comprises 16 residues. The CDR3 DNA reads as TGTGCCAGCAGCTTGGGGACAGGGGCGTTCAAAACTGAAGCTTTCTTT. Translating gives CASSLGTGAFKTEAFF. Based on the CDR3 plus reference TRBV5-5 and TRBJ1-1, the full variable domain is DAGVTQSPTHLIKTRGQQVTLRCSPISGHKSVSWYQQVLGQGPQFIFQYYEKEERGRGNFPDRFSARQFPNYSSELNVNALLLGDSALYLCASSLGTGAFKTEAFFGQGTRLTVV.

The chain is built from TRBV11-1 and TRBJ2-1; D is ambiguous. The germline V and J ends were trimmed by 4 bases and 3 bases, with 25 bases remaining between them. This CDR3 is 19 amino acids long. Germline-derived CDR1 and CDR2 are SGHAT and FQDESV (reference sequence). CDR3 bases: TGTGCCAGCAGCTCTTACCCTAGATCGATGATTCTAGGCTACAATGAGCAGTTCTTC. It codes for CASSSYPRSMILGYNEQFF.

The CDR3 here is CASSSQGNYGYTF. The CDR3 DNA is TGCGCCAGCAGCTCACAGGGGAACTATGGCTACACCTTC. The chain employs TRBV4-1 and TRBJ1-2, with 7 bases that match TRBD1. Germline loops: CDR1 MGHRA, CDR2 YSYEKL. The CDR3 extends over 13 amino acids. The V gene end was trimmed by 5 bases and the J gene end by 2 bases; junction bases not matched to a gene: 2.